The 8 T cell receptor beta chains below come from one sample, sequenced in a study of blood T cell repertoires in COVID-19. This table comes from immunoSEQ multiplex PCR, and its TCRdb copy is limited to in-frame clones, with some not included. The top ten clones hold roughly 5.5% of a sample with some 200,000 clones, 82% of them seen once. Material: peripheral blood. Receptors originate from a woman in her seventies with COVID-19, enrolled during active disease.

This chain connects TRBV12-3 or TRBV12-4 to TRBJ2-7; D possibly corresponds to TRBD1 (5 bases). The CDR3 loop spans 13 amino acids. The germline V and J ends were trimmed by 4 bases and 10 bases, with 17 bases remaining between them. CDR3 nucleotide sequence: TGTGCCAGCAGTTCGATATCACCAGGGAAACAGTACTTC. Its protein is CASSSISPGKQYF.

This rearrangement joins TRBV11-2 to TRBJ1-2; TRBD1 is a possible D gene (6 bases). Between the trimmed V and J ends, which lost 1 base and 4 bases, there was a span of 10 bases. The germline V gene encodes CDR1 SGHAT and CDR2 FQNNGV. This CDR3 is built from 14 residues. The CDR3 DNA follows: TGTGCCAGCAGCTTAGTACAGGGAGCCTATGGCTACACCTTC. Residues: CASSLVQGAYGYTF.

The sample holds one count of this clone. CDR3 DNA: TGTGCCAGCAGCTTACGCGGGAGGGCTTCCTACAATGAGCAGTTCTTC. Its translation is CASSLRGRASYNEQFF. The chain has TRBV7-2 and TRBJ2-1; TRBD2 matches 9 bases. Trimming took 2 bases from V and 1 from J; bases not matched to a gene: 3. CDR1 and CDR2 from the germline V gene are SGHTA and FQGNSA. This CDR3 contains 16 residues.

The chain links TRBV6-5 to TRBJ1-1; the D is unclear. The CDR3 is 14 residues long. The germline V gene encodes CDR1 MNHEY and CDR2 SVGAGI. V lost 2 bases to trimming and J lost 1 base, with 8 bases between them. The CDR3 nucleotides read TGTGCCAGCAGTTACAGGGAGAGGAACACTGAAGCTTTCTTT. It translates to CASSYRERNTEAFF.

V is TRBV19 and J is TRBJ1-1; TRBD1 aligns across 12 bases. The ends lost 7 bases at V and 6 bases at J; junction bases unmatched: 6. CDR1 is LNHDA and CDR2 is SQIVND in the germline V gene (reference sequence). The CDR3 spans 14 residues. CDR3 loop: CASIGTGGAAEAFF. The CDR3 DNA follows: TGTGCCAGTATAGGGACAGGGGGCGCCGCTGAAGCTTTCTTT.

V gene TRBV7-8 combines with J gene TRBJ2-7; D may be TRBD2 (6 bases). V shed 3 bases and J shed 3 bases, with 9 bases lying between them. Germline V gene data show CDR1 as SGHVS and CDR2 as FQNEAQ. The CDR3 loop spans 13 amino acids. The CDR3 here is CASSFAGNYEQYF. CDR3 DNA: TGTGCCAGCAGCTTTGCGGGGAACTACGAGCAGTACTTC.

The chain is built from TRBV7-9 and TRBJ2-2; 10 nucleotides agree with TRBD2. Germline lookup yields CDR1 SEHNR and CDR2 FQNEAQ (reference sequence). The V segment lost 8 bases and the J segment 0 bases; nucleotides outside the gene matches: 3. The CDR3 totals 15 residues. The CDR3 sequence is CASAGLASNTGELFF. For the CDR3, the DNA is TGTGCCAGCGCGGGACTAGCGTCGAACACCGGGGAGCTGTTTTTT.

The V gene is TRBV5-4, the J gene TRBJ2-1; 9 nucleotides agree with TRBD2. The V segment lost 3 bases and the J segment 1 base; nucleotides outside the gene matches: 8. Looked up from germline, CDR1 is SGHNT and CDR2 is YYREEE (reference sequence). This CDR3 has 17 amino acids. This CDR3 reads CASSSGGGRVSYNEQFF. CDR3 DNA: TGTGCCAGCAGCTCGGGGGGCGGGAGGGTGTCCTACAATGAGCAGTTCTTC.